A single T cell receptor beta chain is shown here with its context. This entry belongs to a study of blood T cell repertoires in COVID-19. Overall study: From the United States, Italy and Spain came samples of acute and convalescent COVID-19.

The J segment lost 0 bases and the V segment lost 2 bases, leaving 5 bases of the junction unmatched. CDR3 length equals 16 residues. Germline CDR1 reads MNHNS; CDR2 reads SASEGT. Data came from immunoSEQ multiplex PCR; TCRdb stores just in-frame clones and leaves some out. The table lists 150,000 to 200,000 clones, more than 65% of them singletons. This receptor was taken from a human donor with acute or convalescent COVID-19. The donor label of this sample is uncertain. Material: peripheral blood. This chain links TRBV6-1 with TRBJ2-5; 8 bases agree with TRBD2. The CDR3 loop is CASSESGGGYQETQYF. The CDR3 DNA sequence: TGTGCCAGCAGTGAAAGTGGCGGGGGGTACCAAGAGACCCAGTACTTC.